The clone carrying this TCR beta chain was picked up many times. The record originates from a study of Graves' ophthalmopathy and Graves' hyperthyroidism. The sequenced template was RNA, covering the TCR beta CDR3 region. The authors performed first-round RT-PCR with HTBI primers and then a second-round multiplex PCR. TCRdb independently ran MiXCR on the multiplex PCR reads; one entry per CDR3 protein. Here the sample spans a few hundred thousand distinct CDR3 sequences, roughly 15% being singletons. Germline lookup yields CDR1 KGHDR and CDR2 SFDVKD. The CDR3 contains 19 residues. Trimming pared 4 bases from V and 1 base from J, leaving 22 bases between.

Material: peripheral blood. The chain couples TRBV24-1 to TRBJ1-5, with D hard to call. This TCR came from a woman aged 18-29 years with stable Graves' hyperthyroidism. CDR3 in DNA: TGTGCCACCAGTGAAACCACGCGAAAATGGTCTGGAAGCAATCAGCCCCAGCATTTT. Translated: CATSETTRKWSGSNQPQHF.